Following are 7 T cell receptor beta chains from one sample sequenced in a study of T cell changes during pregnancy in multiple sclerosis. The protocol was immunoSEQ multiplex PCR, while the TCRdb copy is restricted to in-frame clones and leaves out a portion. This table holds about 66,000 clones, 90% found once. The input for sequencing was peripheral blood, taken in the third trimester of pregnancy. The receptors derive from a female donor with multiple sclerosis, enrolled in a pregnancy study.

The chain is built from TRBV6-1 and TRBJ2-7, with a weak D call TRBD2 (5 bases). The CDR3 runs 16 residues. The germline CDR1 and CDR2 sequences are MNHNS and SASEGT. V gave up 0 bases and J gave up 3 bases, with 15 bases separating them. This chain's CDR3 is CASSEALSGLFYEQYF. The CDR3 nucleotides are TGTGCCAGCAGTGAAGCGCTATCGGGGTTGTTCTACGAGCAGTACTTC.

The chain uses TRBV27 and TRBJ2-7; no reliable D call. Germline V CDR1 and CDR2: MNHEY, SMNVEV (reference sequence). V dropped 5 bases and J dropped 0 bases, with 8 bases sitting between them. This CDR3 region has 13 residues. The CDR3 coding sequence is TGTGCCAGCAGTCAGTACCCCTCCTACGAGCAGTACTTC. Amino acids: CASSQYPSYEQYF.

The chain joins TRBV27 to TRBJ1-2; TRBD1 is a possible D gene (5 bases). Germline CDR1 and CDR2: MNHEY and SMNVEV (reference sequence). The CDR3 has 13 amino acids. Trimming cost V 9 bases and J 4 bases, with 15 bases left between them. The CDR3 is CASADRRGYGYTF. The CDR3 nucleotides read TGTGCCAGTGCGGATCGGAGGGGCTATGGCTACACCTTC.

This clone showed up just once. The chain uses TRBV18 and TRBJ2-3, with 7 bases lining up with TRBD1. Germline V gene sequence: CDR1 KGHSH, CDR2 LQKENI. Germline trimming cut 9 bases from V and 0 bases from J; bases unmatched to any gene: 6. CDR3 length: 14 amino acids. Written as DNA, the CDR3 is TGTGCCAGTGGCGACAGGGATAGCACAGATACGCAGTATTTT. Its translation: CASGDRDSTDTQYF. The variable domain in full, with the rest retrieved from reference TRBV18 and TRBJ2-3, is NAGVMQNPRHLVRRRGQEARLRCSPMKGHSHVYWYRQLPEEGLKFMVYLQKENIIDESGMPKERFSAEFPKEGPSILRIQQVVRGDSAAYFCASGDRDSTDTQYFGPGTRLTVL.

This rearrangement joins TRBV30 to TRBJ2-5; D unclear. V was shortened by 0 bases and J by 1 base, with 21 bases between the two germline ends. The CDR3 covers 18 residues. CDR1 and CDR2 (germline): GTSNPN, SVGIG (reference sequence). The CDR3 DNA reads as TGTGCCTGGAGTGTATCCCTAAACCCTCGACAATCCCAAGAGACCCAGTACTTC. Amino acids: CAWSVSLNPRQSQETQYF.

V and J are TRBV2 and TRBJ1-5; D may be TRBD1 (6 bases). This CDR3 contains 14 residues. Per the germline V gene, CDR1 is SNHLY and CDR2 is FYNNEI. With 4 bases removed from V and 6 bases from J, the gap between germline ends came to 13 bases. CDR3 region: CASSVSGATQPQHF. In nucleotides, the CDR3 is TGTGCCAGCAGTGTTTCAGGGGCCACTCAGCCCCAGCATTTT. The full variable domain, completed using reference TRBV2 and TRBJ1-5, is EPEVTQTPSHQVTQMGQEVILRCVPISNHLYFYWYRQILGQKVEFLVSFYNNEISEKSEIFDDQFSVERPDGSNFTLKIRSTKLEDSAMYFCASSVSGATQPQHFGDGTRLSIL.

This chain joins TRBV19 and TRBJ1-2; a weak D match, TRBD1 (6 bases). Trimming shortened V by 3 bases and J by 3 bases, and 14 bases separated the two germline ends. The V gene's germline CDR1 is LNHDA and CDR2 SQIVND (reference sequence). There are 15 residues in the CDR3. The CDR3 DNA is TGTGCCAGTAGTATTCAGGGGAAGCCCCACTATGGCTACACCTTC. This gives the protein CASSIQGKPHYGYTF.